This is a list of T cell receptor delta chains from one sample in a study of gammadelta T cells in human blood. TCRdb re-processed the RT-PCR reads via CATT. There are about 1,100 delta-chain clones in the sample; roughly 8% occur only once, and approximately 10% lies in the top ten. The sequencing sample was made of non-Vgamma9Vdelta2 gamma-delta T cells from adult blood. Receptors originate from a human donor. CDR3s include the opening cysteine and the closing phenylalanine or tryptophan. A D gene is named only where the DNA matches it firmly. Clone size is stated in some rows and not others, as once, few, many or a class when expanded.

j_gene: TRDJ1; v_gene: TRDV1; abundance: large; d_gene: TRDD3; CDR3nt: TGTGCTCTTGGGGAACCGGGGTCGCTACTGGGGGATACGGTCACCGATAAACTCATCTTT; CDR3aa: CALGEPGSLLGDTVTDKLIF
j_gene: TRDJ1; v_gene: TRDV1; abundance: medium-sized; d_gene: NA; CDR3nt: TGTGCTCTTGGGGACCCTTCCTTCCTCTATGGGGGAACGTACACCGATAAACTCATCTTT; CDR3aa: CALGDPSFLYGGTYTDKLIF
j_gene: TRDJ1; v_gene: TRDV3; abundance: few; d_gene: NA; CDR3nt: TGTGCCTTTAGGGCACTCCTCCTCAACCCCGATAAACTCATCTTT; CDR3aa: CAFRALLLNPDKLIF
j_gene: TRDJ1; v_gene: TRDV1; abundance: medium-sized; d_gene: TRDD3; CDR3nt: TGTGCTCTTGGGGAACTATGGCTGGGGGATTTCCGAAGGTACACCGATAAACTCATCTTT; CDR3aa: CALGELWLGDFRRYTDKLIF
j_gene: TRDJ1; v_gene: TRAV29/DV5; abundance: large; d_gene: TRDD3; CDR3nt: TGTGCAGCAAGCGGTTGGCCTACACTGGGGGATAGAAGCACCGATAAACTCATCTTT; CDR3aa: CAASGWPTLGDRSTDKLIF
j_gene: TRDJ1; v_gene: TRDV3; abundance: medium-sized; d_gene: TRDD3; CDR3nt: TGTGCCTTTTCTTTCCGGGACCCCCCTGGGGGATACGGTAAACTCATCTTT; CDR3aa: CAFSFRDPPGGYGKLIF
j_gene: TRDJ2; v_gene: TRDV3; abundance: medium-sized; d_gene: TRDD3; CDR3nt: TGTGCCTTTACTCTCCCGATTCGTTTACTGGGGGATATGAGTTACGATTTGACAGCACAACTCTTCTTT; CDR3aa: CAFTLPIRLLGDMSYDLTAQLFF
j_gene: TRDJ1; v_gene: TRDV1; abundance: medium-sized; d_gene: TRDD3; CDR3nt: TGTGCTCTTGGGGAACCAGCAGGCGTCCTACGCCAGGAGGTACTGGGGGATCATCAAGATAAACTCATCTTT; CDR3aa: CALGEPAGVLRQEVLGDHQDKLIF
j_gene: TRDJ1; v_gene: TRAV14/DV4; abundance: medium-sized; d_gene: TRDD3; CDR3nt: TGTGCAATGAGAGAGGGCCTTAACCAACCGGAGGTGGGGGATACGCTGGCCGGTAAACTCATCTTT; CDR3aa: CAMREGLNQPEVGDTLAGKLIF
j_gene: TRDJ1; v_gene: TRDV1; abundance: medium-sized; d_gene: TRDD3; CDR3nt: TGTGCTCTTGGGGAACTTCATGACGACTGGGGGGCCACCGATAAACTCATCTTT; CDR3aa: CALGELHDDWGATDKLIF
j_gene: TRDJ1; v_gene: TRDV1; abundance: medium-sized; d_gene: TRDD3; CDR3nt: TGTGCTCTTGGGGAACCAACAACACCCTACTGGGGGATCCCGTACACCGATAAACTCATCTTT; CDR3aa: CALGEPTTPYWGIPYTDKLIF
j_gene: TRDJ1; v_gene: TRDV1; abundance: NA; d_gene: TRDD3; CDR3nt: TGTGCTCTTGGGGAACCCCCCTCTACTATAGCTTGCCTACTGGGGGATACGGTCGGTTTGGATAAACTCATCTTT; CDR3aa: CALGEPPSTIACLLGDTVGLDKLIF
j_gene: TRDJ1; v_gene: TRAV29/DV5; abundance: large; d_gene: TRDD3; CDR3nt: TGTGCAGCAAGCGCGGGACGGCTGGGGGACTACTCGAGGGATAAACTCATCTTT; CDR3aa: CAASAGRLGDYSRDKLIF
j_gene: TRDJ1; v_gene: TRDV1; abundance: medium-sized; d_gene: NA; CDR3nt: TGTGCTCTTGGGGAACTTGGTCTCGGCTGGGGATTAGGGAGAGTCACCGATAAACTCATCTTT; CDR3aa: CALGELGLGWGLGRVTDKLIF
j_gene: TRDJ1; v_gene: TRDV1; abundance: medium-sized; d_gene: TRDD3; CDR3nt: TGTGCTCTTGGGGAAACGGGTTCTAACCTACTTAAGTCTGGGGGTCAGGGAACCGATAAACTCATCTTT; CDR3aa: CALGETGSNLLKSGGQGTDKLIF
j_gene: TRDJ1; v_gene: TRDV1; abundance: NA; d_gene: NA; CDR3nt: TGTGCTCTTGGGAAATCCCCTTATTCCTACGGTCGTCCTGGGGGACTAACGGGCGGCGGTAAACTCATCTTT; CDR3aa: CALGKSPYSYGRPGGLTGGGKLIF
j_gene: TRDJ3; v_gene: TRDV1; abundance: medium-sized; d_gene: NA; CDR3nt: TGTGCTCTTGGTACCCTCGGGGCCTTAAGGGGGCCTCGCTCCTGGGACACCCGACAGATGTTTTTC; CDR3aa: CALGTLGALRGPRSWDTRQMFF
j_gene: TRDJ1; v_gene: TRAV23/DV6; abundance: large; d_gene: NA; CDR3nt: TGTGCTGTGCAGACCACGGGGGAGACCTTGAACACCGATAAACTCATCTTT; CDR3aa: CAVQTTGETLNTDKLIF
j_gene: TRDJ1; v_gene: TRDV1; abundance: medium-sized; d_gene: TRDD3; CDR3nt: TGTGCTCTTGGGGAAATTTCTAGGCCCTTTACTGGGGGATACTCCTGTCGAACCGATAAACTCATCTTT; CDR3aa: CALGEISRPFTGGYSCRTDKLIF
j_gene: TRDJ3; v_gene: TRDV1; abundance: large; d_gene: NA; CDR3nt: TGTGCTCTTGGGAACCCCTGGCTGGCCGGTAAGCCCTTTCTTACCTGGGACACCCGACAGATGTTTTTC; CDR3aa: CALGNPWLAGKPFLTWDTRQMFF
j_gene: TRDJ1; v_gene: TRDV2; abundance: medium-sized; d_gene: TRDD3; CDR3nt: TGTGCCTGTGACACCGTATCTGGGGGATCCGGGCGGTACACCGATAAACTCATCTTT; CDR3aa: CACDTVSGGSGRYTDKLIF
j_gene: TRDJ4; v_gene: TRDV2; abundance: large; d_gene: TRDD3; CDR3nt: TGTGCCTGTGACACCGTTCAGGGAGAACTGGGGGGATCCTCCAGACCCCTGATCTTT; CDR3aa: CACDTVQGELGGSSRPLIF
j_gene: TRDJ1; v_gene: TRDV1; abundance: medium-sized; d_gene: TRDD2; CDR3nt: TGTGCTCTTGGGGAACGGGCCTTCCTCTACACCGATAAACTCATCTTT; CDR3aa: CALGERAFLYTDKLIF
j_gene: TRDJ1; v_gene: TRDV1; abundance: NA; d_gene: TRDD3; CDR3nt: TGTGCTCTTGGGGCCCTCTTAAGTATACCCGACATGGGGGATAACAACGATAAACTCATCTTT; CDR3aa: CALGALLSIPDMGDNNDKLIF
j_gene: TRDJ1; v_gene: TRDV1; abundance: NA; d_gene: TRDD3; CDR3nt: TGTGCTCTTGGGGGGCCCTTTCCTCCTCCTAATGACTGGGGGATAACTGGTCTTAAACTCATCTTT; CDR3aa: CALGGPFPPPNDWGITGLKLIF
j_gene: TRDJ1; v_gene: TRAV38-2/DV8; abundance: large; d_gene: NA; CDR3nt: TGTGCTTTCGCTCTGGGGATGCCGCTGTACACCGATAAACTCATCTTT; CDR3aa: CAFALGMPLYTDKLIF
j_gene: TRDJ1; v_gene: TRDV2; abundance: medium-sized; d_gene: TRDD2; CDR3nt: TGTGCCTGTTCCCTAAAAACCTTCCTCCTTGATGGAGGCCTCTGGGCTTTAGAGGGGACCGATAAACTCATCTTT; CDR3aa: CACSLKTFLLDGGLWALEGTDKLIF
j_gene: TRDJ1; v_gene: TRDV3; abundance: NA; d_gene: NA; CDR3nt: TGTGCCTTCCTCGCAACGAAGCCTCAAAGGGTTTTACTGAGGAATACGACAAACGATAAACTCATCTTT; CDR3aa: CAFLATKPQRVLLRNTTNDKLIF
j_gene: TRDJ3; v_gene: TRDV2; abundance: medium-sized; d_gene: TRDD3; CDR3nt: TGTGCCTTTTCGTTAAAGCTCTGGGGGGAATCTGGGGATCCGTGCCCCTGGGACACCCGACAGATGTTTTTC; CDR3aa: CAFSLKLWGESGDPCPWDTRQMFF
j_gene: TRDJ1; v_gene: TRAV23/DV6; abundance: large; d_gene: NA; CDR3nt: TGTGCCTTTTCCTATGTAAATAGGGGGGGCACCGATAAACTCATCTTT; CDR3aa: CAFSYVNRGGTDKLIF
j_gene: TRDJ1; v_gene: TRAV38-2/DV8; abundance: NA; d_gene: TRDD3; CDR3nt: TGTGCAATCCTATTTCAGGGGGATCGTTTTCGCACCGATAAACTCATCTTT; CDR3aa: CAILFQGDRFRTDKLIF
j_gene: TRDJ1; v_gene: TRDV1; abundance: medium-sized; d_gene: TRDD2; CDR3nt: TGTGCTCTTGGGGAACTTTGCCGTCCCTTCCTACCAACTGGGCGACACCTTCACACCGATAAACTCATCTTT; CDR3aa: CALGELCRPFLPTGRHLHTDKLIF
j_gene: TRDJ1; v_gene: TRDV3; abundance: NA; d_gene: NA; CDR3nt: TGTGCCTTCGTCCATCTCCTGTTTGGGGTGGGGGGGCCAACGTACACCGATAAACTCATCTTT; CDR3aa: CAFVHLLFGVGGPTYTDKLIF
j_gene: TRDJ1; v_gene: TRDV2; abundance: large; d_gene: NA; CDR3nt: TGTGCCTGTGACACGAGACCGGGGGTGGTCTACACCGATAAACTCATCTTT; CDR3aa: CACDTRPGVVYTDKLIF
j_gene: TRDJ1; v_gene: TRDV1; abundance: medium-sized; d_gene: TRDD3; CDR3nt: TGTGCTCTTGGGGAACTACCCACCCACGTACTGGGGGATAACCGGTACACCGATAAACTCATCTTT; CDR3aa: CALGELPTHVLGDNRYTDKLIF
j_gene: TRDJ2; v_gene: TRDV1; abundance: NA; d_gene: TRDD3; CDR3nt: TGTGCTCTTGGGGCCTATGGCGGCCTACCGGGCTGGGGGATATACCCGACAGCACAACTCTTCTTT; CDR3aa: CALGAYGGLPGWGIYPTAQLFF
j_gene: TRDJ1; v_gene: TRDV1; abundance: few; d_gene: TRDD3; CDR3nt: TGTGCTCTTGGGGAAAGTCATCCACGGCGACAAATACTGGGGGATTTTACCGGGTACACCGATAAACTCATCTTT; CDR3aa: CALGESHPRRQILGDFTGYTDKLIF
j_gene: TRDJ1; v_gene: TRDV1; abundance: large; d_gene: TRDD3; CDR3nt: TGTGCTCTTGGGGAACTTCCTACTGGGGGATACGCTTTTCGGTACACCGATAAACTCATCTTT; CDR3aa: CALGELPTGGYAFRYTDKLIF
j_gene: TRDJ1; v_gene: TRDV1; abundance: medium-sized; d_gene: TRDD3; CDR3nt: TGTGCTCTTGGGGGCCCACCCCTCCCTCCCCCCGACTGGGGGGCGCTCCGGTCCGATAAACTCATCTTT; CDR3aa: CALGGPPLPPPDWGALRSDKLIF
j_gene: TRDJ1; v_gene: TRDV1; abundance: medium-sized; d_gene: TRDD3; CDR3nt: TGTGCTCTTGGGGAACTCTGTAGCAGGGGTACTGGGGGATTGGGGGAAACCGATAAACTCATCTTT; CDR3aa: CALGELCSRGTGGLGETDKLIF
j_gene: TRDJ1; v_gene: TRAV29/DV5; abundance: large; d_gene: TRDD3; CDR3nt: TGTGCAGCAGGGCACCGTACTGGGGGATTGTACACCGATAAACTCATCTTT; CDR3aa: CAAGHRTGGLYTDKLIF
j_gene: TRDJ1; v_gene: TRAV29/DV5; abundance: large; d_gene: NA; CDR3nt: TGTGCAGCCCCAGCGAAGAATTTCCCCCACCTGGGCTGGGTCGACGGAAAACTCATCTTT; CDR3aa: CAAPAKNFPHLGWVDGKLIF
j_gene: TRDJ1; v_gene: TRAV29/DV5; abundance: large; d_gene: TRDD3; CDR3nt: TGTGCAGCAAGCGGGGAATTACCCTCGCTGGGGGATACCGGCACCGATAAACTCATCTTT; CDR3aa: CAASGELPSLGDTGTDKLIF
j_gene: TRDJ1; v_gene: TRDV1; abundance: medium-sized; d_gene: NA; CDR3nt: TGTGCTCTTGGGGAACTCCACTCGTATCATCTCGTACTGACATACACCGATAAACTCATCTTT; CDR3aa: CALGELHSYHLVLTYTDKLIF
j_gene: TRDJ1; v_gene: TRDV3; abundance: large; d_gene: NA; CDR3nt: TGTGCCGTCGGATACCCCCTGGTCGATAAACTCATCTTT; CDR3aa: CAVGYPLVDKLIF